The clone carrying this T cell receptor beta chain has a count of ten or more. Trimming shortened V by 2 bases and J by 0 bases, and 3 bases separated the two germline ends. The CDR3 spans 13 residues. Germline-derived CDR1 and CDR2 are MNHEY and SVGAGI. Amplified regions were TCR beta CDR3 sequences from RNA transcripts. Researchers ran a first-round RT-PCR on the TCR CDR3 using the HTBI primer set. TCRdb processed the multiplex PCR reads anew with MiXCR; each CDR3 protein has one entry. The table records hundreds of thousands of distinct CDR3 sequences, over 12% of them present only once. The data were obtained in a study of T cells in Graves' hyperthyroidism and ophthalmopathy. Lactation, pregnancy, other autoimmune disease or uncontrolled infection excluded patients. The study based diagnoses on clinical symptoms, serum thyroxine and TRAb, thyroid ultrasound and orbital computed tomography.

V usage is TRBV6-5 and J usage is TRBJ2-3; D is ambiguous. The sequencing sample was made of blood. This clonotype was obtained from a man between 45 and 60 years old with Graves' ophthalmopathy. CDR3 region: CASSYLSTDTQYF. The CDR3 DNA follows: TGTGCCAGCAGTTACCTTAGCACAGATACGCAGTATTTT.